A single sample gave rise to the 31 T cell receptor beta chains below, sequenced in a study of PD-1 blockade in classical Hodgkin lymphoma. Time point denoted: cycle 4 day 1 (C4D1), after less than 7 weeks of nivolumab. Brentuximab vedotin exposure varied among the patients, all of whom had relapsed after autologous stem cell transplantation. Profiling relied on immunoSEQ multiplex PCR, and the TCRdb table lists in-frame clones only, not all of them. The sample has tens of thousands of clones; around nine tenths are singletons. The material was peripheral blood mononuclear cells (PBMCs), obtained before the fourth cycle of nivolumab. All receptors derive from a human donor with classical Hodgkin lymphoma.

The chain has TRBV19 and TRBJ1-5; 9 bases map to TRBD1. Trimming took 6 bases from V and 6 from J; bases not matched to a gene: 3. The germline V gene has CDR1 LNHDA and CDR2 SQIVND (reference sequence). This CDR3 has 13 amino acids. The CDR3 coding sequence is TGTGCCAGTAGCCGGGACAGGGTTCAGCCCCAGCATTTT. Protein: CASSRDRVQPQHF. The full variable domain, completed using reference TRBV19 and TRBJ1-5, is DGGITQSPKYLFRKEGQNVTLSCEQNLNHDAMYWYRQDPGQGLRLIYYSQIVNDFQKGDIAEGYSVSREKKESFPLTVTSAQKNPTAFYLCASSRDRVQPQHFGDGTRLSIL.

This sequence joins TRBV6-5 and TRBJ1-5; D is unclear. The CDR3 runs to 15 residues. Germline assignment: CDR1 MNHEY and CDR2 SVGAGI. Trimming removed 5 bases from V and 0 bases from J, with 11 bases in between. In nucleotides, the CDR3 is TGTGCCAGCAGTCCATACTTCTATAGCAATCAGCCCCAGCATTTT. Its protein is CASSPYFYSNQPQHF.

This clone appeared a single time. V is TRBV18 and J is TRBJ2-5; tentatively, D is TRBD2 (7 bases). The CDR3 totals 16 residues. Trimming cost V 3 bases and J 5 bases, with 19 bases left between them. CDR1 and CDR2 (germline): KGHSH, LQKENI. In nucleotides, the CDR3 is TGTGCCAGCTCACCCGCTTACGGGGGGCTCTATGAGACCCAGTACTTC. Protein sequence: CASSPAYGGLYETQYF.

This chain connects TRBV6-5 to TRBJ2-7, with 13 bases lining up with TRBD2. CDR1 is MNHEY and CDR2 is SVGAGI in the germline V gene. The CDR3 has 16 residues. V was pared by 3 bases and J by 3 bases, with 5 bases of the junction left unmatched. CDR3 in DNA: TGTGCCAGCAGTTATCGGACTAGCGGGAGAGTCTACGAGCAGTACTTC. Translating it yields CASSYRTSGRVYEQYF.

The chain uses TRBV6-1 and TRBJ1-4; 7 nucleotides align to TRBD1. V gave up 6 bases and J gave up 7 bases; unmatched junction bases: 8. Per germline, CDR1 MNHNS and CDR2 SASEGT. The CDR3 loop spans 14 amino acids. The DNA for the CDR3 is TGTGCCAGCAGCAACAGGGGTGATGGTGAAAAACTGTTTTTT. As protein: CASSNRGDGEKLFF.

V and J are TRBV29-1 and TRBJ2-4, with 7 bases fitting TRBD2. The CDR3 is made up of 15 amino acids. Germline V lookup: CDR1 SQVTM, CDR2 ANQGSEA. V shed 7 bases, J shed 0 bases, and the junction held 9 bases outside the gene matches. The CDR3 reads CSAESVAGAKNIQYF. In nucleotides, the CDR3 is TGCAGCGCCGAAAGCGTAGCGGGAGCCAAAAACATTCAGTACTTC.

This clone was detected once. The rearrangement uses TRBV7-9 and TRBJ1-2; D is ambiguous. The CDR3 contains 13 residues. V lost 10 bases and J lost 4, with 16 bases in between. Germline V CDR1 and CDR2: SEHNR, FQNEAQ (reference sequence). The CDR3 region is CATRPPSSYGYTF. CDR3 coding DNA: TGTGCCACCCGACCCCCCAGTTCCTATGGCTACACCTTC.

On this clone itself: This sample includes further DNA sequences coding for the same CDR3. V is TRBV5-4 and J is TRBJ2-6; D is undetermined. Trimming cost V 0 bases and J 4 bases, with 8 bases left between them. CDR1 is SGHNT and CDR2 is YYREEE in the germline V gene (reference sequence). The CDR3 is 15 amino acids. The CDR3 loop is CASSLVGSGANVLTF. CDR3 bases: TGTGCCAGCAGCTTGGTTGGTTCCGGGGCCAACGTCCTGACTTTC. Full variable domain (rest looked up from reference TRBV5-4 and TRBJ2-6): ETGVTQSPTHLIKTRGQQVTLRCSSQSGHNTVSWYQQALGQGPQFIFQYYREEENGRGNFPPRFSGLQFPNYSSELNVNALELDDSALYLCASSLVGSGANVLTFGAGSRLTVL.

The CDR3 is CASSPTLTWGTEAFF. CDR3 coding DNA: TGTGCCAGTAGCCCCACCCTCACCTGGGGGACTGAAGCTTTCTTT. The genes are TRBV19 and TRBJ1-1, with D perhaps matching TRBD1 (5 bases). Trimming left V 6 bases short and J 5 bases short, with 19 bases between. CDR3 length: 15 residues. Germline loops: CDR1 LNHDA, CDR2 SQIVND (reference sequence).

The gene calls are TRBV5-1 and TRBJ2-3; 10 nucleotides line up with TRBD2. Losses at the gene ends were 0 bases for V and 4 bases for J; bases not matched to a gene: 8. The CDR3 covers 17 residues. Germline CDR1 SGHRS, CDR2 YFSETQ. CDR3 nucleotides: TGCGCCAGCAGCTTGGGTTCTAGCGGGAGTAGGGCAGATACGCAGTATTTT. Translated, it gives CASSLGSSGSRADTQYF.

The V call is TRBV10-1, the J call TRBJ2-7, with D unresolved. Germline assignment: CDR1 WNHNN and CDR2 SYGVQD (reference sequence). Trimming left V 6 bases short and J 2 bases short, with 11 bases between. This CDR3 contains 13 residues. The CDR3 coding sequence is TGCGCCAGCAGGAGAGGAAGCACCTACGAGCAGTACTTC. This encodes CASRRGSTYEQYF.

This chain links TRBV15 with TRBJ1-2, with unresolved D. Germline values: CDR1 LNHNV, CDR2 YYDKDF (reference sequence). The ends were cut back, 0 bases at V and 8 bases at J, with 7 bases in the middle. The CDR3 consists of 12 residues. The CDR3 DNA reads as TGTGCCACCAGCAGAGATCTACGCGGCTACACCTTC. Translated: CATSRDLRGYTF. Variable domain in full (rest from reference TRBV15 and TRBJ1-2): DAMVIQNPRYQVTQFGKPVTLSCSQTLNHNVMYWYQQKSSQAPKLLFHYYDKDFNNEADTPDNFQSRRPNTSFCFLDIRSPGLGDTAMYLCATSRDLRGYTFGSGTRLTVV.

This chain connects TRBV4-1 to TRBJ1-2; TRBD1 is a possible D gene (5 bases). Trimming took off 3 bases at V and 0 bases at J, with 14 bases between the two ends. CDR3 length equals 16 residues. CDR1 is MGHRA, CDR2 YSYEKL, per germline. CDR3 bases: TGCGCCAGCAGCCATGGGTGGGGCCTGCCTAACTATGGCTACACCTTC. Its translation is CASSHGWGLPNYGYTF.

This chain's CDR3 is CASSSPGLQMRTQYF. The CDR3 DNA reads as TGTGCCAGCAGCTCCCCGGGCCTCCAAATGAGAACGCAGTATTTT. The chain combines TRBV5-6 with TRBJ2-3; D is uncertain. Germline CDR1 and CDR2: SGHDT and YYEEEE. The V end lost 3 bases, the J end lost 9 bases, and 20 bases lay between the germline ends. CDR3 length equals 15 residues.

The genes are TRBV14 and TRBJ2-1; tentative D call: TRBD1 (5 bases). The germline CDR1 and CDR2 sequences are SGHDN and FVKESK. V lost 2 bases and J 2 bases, leaving 10 bases between the germline ends. The CDR3 sequence is 15 residues long. The CDR3 nucleotides are TGTGCCAGCAGCCAACAGGGCTCGCCCTACAATGAGCAGTTCTTC. This encodes CASSQQGSPYNEQFF.

The chain couples TRBV6-5 to TRBJ2-5; D possibly corresponds to TRBD2 (6 bases). Germline V lookup: CDR1 MNHEY, CDR2 SVGAGI. The CDR3 length is 14 residues. Trimming shortened V by 0 bases and J by 7 bases, and 12 bases separated the two germline ends. The CDR3 is CASSYSPLEGTQYF. Written as DNA, the CDR3 is TGTGCCAGCAGTTACTCGCCGTTGGAGGGGACCCAGTACTTC.

The chain combines TRBV9 with TRBJ1-3; D remains ambiguous. V gave up 0 bases and J gave up 1 base, with 5 bases separating them. Germline V CDR1 and CDR2: SGDLS, YYNGEE. This CDR3 region has 14 residues. The CDR3 DNA is TGTGCCAGCAGCGTAGGCGTATCTGGAAACACCATATATTTT. Amino acids: CASSVGVSGNTIYF.

The CDR3, as DNA: TGCGCCAGCAGCTTGAGACAGGGTCACTACGAGCAGTACTTC. Translation: CASSLRQGHYEQYF. V and J are TRBV5-1 and TRBJ2-7; TRBD1 agrees at 7 bases. The V gene end was trimmed by 1 base and the J gene end by 3 bases; junction bases not matched to a gene: 4. The germline CDR1 and CDR2 sequences are SGHRS and YFSETQ. This CDR3 spans 14 amino acids.

The V gene is TRBV5-1, the J gene TRBJ2-2; D unresolved. The length of the CDR3 is 14 residues. V was trimmed by 0 bases and J by 4 bases, leaving 7 bases between them. Germline lookup yields CDR1 SGHRS and CDR2 YFSETQ. This CDR3 is CASSLEVLTGELFF. The DNA for the CDR3 is TGCGCCAGCAGCTTGGAGGTCCTCACCGGGGAGCTGTTTTTT.

This chain uses TRBV2 with TRBJ2-7; D remains unclear. The germline gives CDR1 SNHLY, CDR2 FYNNEI. Trimming removed 2 bases from V and 5 bases from J, with 7 bases in between. This CDR3 spans 12 amino acids. The CDR3 here is CASSEPVDEQYF. Here the CDR3 DNA reads TGTGCCAGCAGTGAACCAGTCGACGAGCAGTACTTC.

V gene TRBV27 combines with J gene TRBJ1-4; D remains ambiguous. Germline-derived CDR1 and CDR2 are MNHEY and SMNVEV (reference sequence). Trimming took off 3 bases at V and 7 bases at J, with 18 bases between the two ends. CDR3 length: 16 residues. The CDR3, as DNA: TGTGCCAGCAGTTTCTCAAGAATCGACAATTTTGAAAAACTGTTTTTT. It specifies CASSFSRIDNFEKLFF. The full variable domain, rest sourced from reference TRBV27 and TRBJ1-4, is EAQVTQNPRYLITVTGKKLTVTCSQNMNHEYMSWYRQDPGLGLRQIYYSMNVEVTDKGDVPEGYKVSRKEKRNFPLILESPSPNQTSLYFCASSFSRIDNFEKLFFGSGTQLSVL.

The chain is built from TRBV28 and TRBJ2-2, with D unclear. The CDR3 totals 17 residues. Germline V CDR1 and CDR2: MDHEN, SYDVKM. The V end lost 0 bases, the J end lost 1 base, and 12 bases lay between the germline ends. CDR3 sequence: CASSLWDLSRNTGELFF. CDR3 nucleotide sequence: TGTGCCAGCAGTTTATGGGACCTCTCAAGGAACACCGGGGAGCTGTTTTTT.

The rearrangement uses TRBV11-1 and TRBJ2-1; D unclear. This CDR3 has 15 residues. Trimming pared 1 base from V and 8 bases from J, leaving 15 bases between. Germline loops: CDR1 SGHAT, CDR2 FQDESV (reference sequence). CDR3 residues: CASSLGTGPWDEQFF. CDR3 in DNA: TGTGCCAGCAGCTTAGGGACGGGCCCCTGGGATGAGCAGTTCTTC.

This clone showed up just once. The rearrangement uses TRBV28 and TRBJ2-7; TRBD2 agrees at 11 bases. Germline loops: CDR1 MDHEN, CDR2 SYDVKM. J lost 3 bases, V lost 7 bases, and 8 bases had no gene match. There are 15 residues in the CDR3. The CDR3 DNA follows: TGTGCCAGCAAGTCCCGTAGCGGGGGGGTCTACGAGCAGTACTTC. Protein sequence: CASKSRSGGVYEQYF.

The chain carries TRBV27 and TRBJ1-4, with D possibly matching TRBD1 (5 bases). V was trimmed by 8 bases and J by 5 bases, leaving 15 bases between them. This CDR3 has 14 residues. Germline V lookup: CDR1 MNHEY, CDR2 SMNVEV (reference sequence). The CDR3: CASSRAGENEKLFF. In DNA form, the CDR3 reads TGTGCCAGCTCCCGGGCGGGGGAGAATGAAAAACTGTTTTTT.

This clone was found once. This rearrangement joins TRBV11-2 to TRBJ2-1; D perhaps matches TRBD2 (6 bases). V lost 2 bases and J lost 5, with 13 bases in between. CDR3 length: 15 residues. Per the germline V gene, CDR1 is SGHAT and CDR2 is FQNNGV. The CDR3, as DNA: TGTGCCAGCAGCTTAACGACTAGGAGAGACAATGAGCAGTTCTTC. This codes for CASSLTTRRDNEQFF.

This chain joins TRBV29-1 and TRBJ2-1; D call uncertain. The CDR3 runs to 13 residues. The V end was cut by 4 bases, the J end by 3 bases, with 10 bases between. Germline V gene data show CDR1 as SQVTM and CDR2 as ANQGSEA. In DNA, the CDR3 is TGCAGCGTTGGGGTTGACCTCTACAATGAGCAGTTCTTC. Translating gives CSVGVDLYNEQFF.

This clone occurred once. For the CDR3, the DNA is TGCGCCAGCAGTGAGTCATTGGTCACAGATACGCAGTATTTT. Translation gives CASSESLVTDTQYF. This chain connects TRBV10-1 to TRBJ2-3; D unclear. Trimming cost V 0 bases and J 2 bases, with 6 bases left between them. The CDR3 totals 14 residues. Germline CDR1 WNHNN, CDR2 SYGVQD (reference sequence).

The chain is built from TRBV29-1 and TRBJ1-4; D is unclear. V gave up 7 bases and J gave up 8 bases, with 8 bases separating them. The CDR3 covers 10 residues. Germline V gene data show CDR1 as SQVTM and CDR2 as ANQGSEA. CDR3 sequence: CSAGEEKLFF. The CDR3 DNA sequence: TGCAGCGCCGGAGAAGAAAAACTGTTTTTT.

V and J are TRBV18 and TRBJ2-1, with D possibly being TRBD1 (6 bases). Trimming left V 6 bases short and J 6 bases short, with 12 bases between. The CDR3 is 13 amino acids. Germline V gives CDR1 KGHSH, CDR2 LQKENI. The CDR3 spells CASSQKGVNEQFF. The CDR3 DNA reads as TGTGCCAGCTCCCAAAAGGGGGTCAATGAGCAGTTCTTC.

The rearrangement joins TRBV2 to TRBJ2-1; the match to TRBD2 covers 12 bases. CDR1 SNHLY and CDR2 FYNNEI come from the germline V gene. This CDR3 has 18 amino acids. Losses at the gene ends were 5 bases for V and 2 bases for J; bases not matched to a gene: 10. The CDR3 sequence is CASSTIPGLAGPYNEQFF. CDR3 sequence (DNA): TGTGCCAGCAGTACAATACCGGGACTAGCGGGTCCCTACAATGAGCAGTTCTTC. Looking up the rest from reference TRBV2 and TRBJ2-1 gives the full variable domain: EPEVTQTPSHQVTQMGQEVILRCVPISNHLYFYWYRQILGQKVEFLVSFYNNEISEKSEIFDDQFSVERPDGSNFTLKIRSTKLEDSAMYFCASSTIPGLAGPYNEQFFGPGTRLTVL.